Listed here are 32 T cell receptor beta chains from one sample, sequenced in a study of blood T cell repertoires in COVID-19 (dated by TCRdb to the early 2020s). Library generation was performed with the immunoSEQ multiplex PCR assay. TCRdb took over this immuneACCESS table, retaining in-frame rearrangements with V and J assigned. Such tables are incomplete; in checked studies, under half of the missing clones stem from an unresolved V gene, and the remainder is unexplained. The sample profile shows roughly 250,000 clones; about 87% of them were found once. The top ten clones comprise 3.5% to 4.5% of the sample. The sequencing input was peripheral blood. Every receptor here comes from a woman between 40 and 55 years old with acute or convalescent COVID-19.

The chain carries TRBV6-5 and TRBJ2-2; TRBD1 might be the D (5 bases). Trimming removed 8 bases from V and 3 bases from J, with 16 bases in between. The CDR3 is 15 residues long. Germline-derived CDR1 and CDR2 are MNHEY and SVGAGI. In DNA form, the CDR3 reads TGTGCCAGCTTAATAAGGGGCTACGACACCGGGGAGCTGTTTTTT. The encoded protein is CASLIRGYDTGELFF.

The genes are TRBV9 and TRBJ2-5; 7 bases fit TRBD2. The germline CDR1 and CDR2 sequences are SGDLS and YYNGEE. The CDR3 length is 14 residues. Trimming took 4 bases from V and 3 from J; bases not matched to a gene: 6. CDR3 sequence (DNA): TGTGCCAGCAGCTCTCTAGCGGACAAAGAGACCCAGTACTTC. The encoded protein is CASSSLADKETQYF.

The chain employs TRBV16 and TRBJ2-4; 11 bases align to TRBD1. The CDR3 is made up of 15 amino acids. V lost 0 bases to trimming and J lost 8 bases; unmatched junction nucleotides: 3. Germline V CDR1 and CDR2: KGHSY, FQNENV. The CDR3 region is CASSQSGQGGYIQYF. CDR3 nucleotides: TGTGCCAGCAGCCAATCGGGACAGGGGGGTTACATTCAGTACTTC.

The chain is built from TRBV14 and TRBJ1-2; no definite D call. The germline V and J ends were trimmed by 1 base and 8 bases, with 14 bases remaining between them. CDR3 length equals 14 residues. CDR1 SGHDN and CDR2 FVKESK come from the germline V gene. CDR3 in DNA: TGTGCCAGCAGCCAAGGTTCAGGCCGCGTAGGCTACACCTTC. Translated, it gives CASSQGSGRVGYTF.

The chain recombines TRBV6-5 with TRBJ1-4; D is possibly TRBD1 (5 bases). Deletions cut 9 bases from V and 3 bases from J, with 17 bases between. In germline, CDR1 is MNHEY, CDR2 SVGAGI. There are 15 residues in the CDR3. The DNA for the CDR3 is TGTGCCAGTGAACTGGGGGGAATGTCTAATGAAAAACTGTTTTTT. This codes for CASELGGMSNEKLFF.

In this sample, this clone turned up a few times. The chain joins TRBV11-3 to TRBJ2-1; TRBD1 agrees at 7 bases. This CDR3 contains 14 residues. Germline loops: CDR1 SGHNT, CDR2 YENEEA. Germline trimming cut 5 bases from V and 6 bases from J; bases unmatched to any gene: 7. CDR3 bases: TGTGCCAGCAGCCCGACAGGGACGGGCAATGAGCAGTTCTTC. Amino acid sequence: CASSPTGTGNEQFF.

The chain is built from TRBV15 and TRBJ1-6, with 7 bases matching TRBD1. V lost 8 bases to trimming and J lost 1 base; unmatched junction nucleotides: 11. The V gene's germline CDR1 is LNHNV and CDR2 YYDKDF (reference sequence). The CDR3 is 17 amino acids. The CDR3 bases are TGTGCCACCGACTTCAGGGGGGCAGTTTCCTATAATTCACCCCTCCACTTT. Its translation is CATDFRGAVSYNSPLHF.

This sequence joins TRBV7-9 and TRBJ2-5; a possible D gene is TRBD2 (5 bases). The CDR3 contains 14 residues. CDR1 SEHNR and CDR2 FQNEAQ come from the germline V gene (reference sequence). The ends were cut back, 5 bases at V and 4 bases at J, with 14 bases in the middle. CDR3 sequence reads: CASSPPTSAETQYF. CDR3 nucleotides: TGTGCCAGCAGCCCTCCTACTAGTGCAGAGACCCAGTACTTC.

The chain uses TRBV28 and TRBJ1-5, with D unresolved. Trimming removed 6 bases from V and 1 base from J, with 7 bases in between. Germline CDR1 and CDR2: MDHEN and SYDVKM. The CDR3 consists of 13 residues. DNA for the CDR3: TGTGCCAGCAGGGCGGGGAGCAATCAGCCCCAGCATTTT. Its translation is CASRAGSNQPQHF. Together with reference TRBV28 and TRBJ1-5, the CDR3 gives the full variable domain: DVKVTQSSRYLVKRTGEKVFLECVQDMDHENMFWYRQDPGLGLRLIYFSYDVKMKEKGDIPEGYSVSREKKERFSLILESASTNQTSMYLCASRAGSNQPQHFGDGTRLSIL.

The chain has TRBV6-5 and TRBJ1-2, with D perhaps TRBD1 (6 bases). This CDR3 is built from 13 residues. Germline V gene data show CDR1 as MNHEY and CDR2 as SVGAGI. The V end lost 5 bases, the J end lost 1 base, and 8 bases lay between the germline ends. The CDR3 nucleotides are TGTGCCAGCAGTACAGGGATTAACTATGGCTACACCTTC. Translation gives CASSTGINYGYTF.

The CDR3 sequence: CASSEGTLNTEAFF. CDR3 DNA: TGTGCCAGCAGTGAAGGGACACTGAACACTGAAGCTTTCTTT. The rearrangement uses TRBV6-1 and TRBJ1-1; possibly TRBD1 for D (5 bases). The V and J ends lost 1 base and 0 bases respectively, with 6 bases between them. The germline V gene encodes CDR1 MNHNS and CDR2 SASEGT. This CDR3 spans 14 amino acids.

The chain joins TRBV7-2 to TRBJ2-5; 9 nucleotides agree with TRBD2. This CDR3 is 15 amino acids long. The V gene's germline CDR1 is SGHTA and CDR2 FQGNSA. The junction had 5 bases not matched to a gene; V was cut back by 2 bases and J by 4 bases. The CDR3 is CASSLQAGGRETQYF. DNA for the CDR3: TGTGCCAGCAGCTTACAGGCGGGGGGGCGAGAGACCCAGTACTTC.

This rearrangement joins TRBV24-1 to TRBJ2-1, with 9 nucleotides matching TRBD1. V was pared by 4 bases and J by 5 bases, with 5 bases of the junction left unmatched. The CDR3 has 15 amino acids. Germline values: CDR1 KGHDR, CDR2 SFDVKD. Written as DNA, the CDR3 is TGTGCCACCAGTGACACCGGGACAGGGAACAATGAGCAGTTCTTC. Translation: CATSDTGTGNNEQFF.

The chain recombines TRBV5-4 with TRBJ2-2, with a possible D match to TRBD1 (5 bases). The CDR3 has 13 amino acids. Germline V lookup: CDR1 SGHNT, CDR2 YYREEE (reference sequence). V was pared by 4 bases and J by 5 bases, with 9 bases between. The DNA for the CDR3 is TGTGCCAGCAGCCCACAGGTTACCGGGGAGCTGTTTTTT. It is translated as CASSPQVTGELFF.

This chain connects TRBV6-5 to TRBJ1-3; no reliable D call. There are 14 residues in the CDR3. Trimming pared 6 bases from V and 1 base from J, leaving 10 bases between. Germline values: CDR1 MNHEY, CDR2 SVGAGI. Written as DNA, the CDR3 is TGTGCCAGCAGCCGATCAGGTTCTGGAAACACCATATATTTT. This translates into CASSRSGSGNTIYF.

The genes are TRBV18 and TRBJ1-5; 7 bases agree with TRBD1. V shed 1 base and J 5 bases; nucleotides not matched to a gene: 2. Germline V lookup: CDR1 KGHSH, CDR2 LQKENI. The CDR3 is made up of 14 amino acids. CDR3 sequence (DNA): TGTGCCAGCTCACCACAGGGGGCAGATCAGCCCCAGCATTTT. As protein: CASSPQGADQPQHF.

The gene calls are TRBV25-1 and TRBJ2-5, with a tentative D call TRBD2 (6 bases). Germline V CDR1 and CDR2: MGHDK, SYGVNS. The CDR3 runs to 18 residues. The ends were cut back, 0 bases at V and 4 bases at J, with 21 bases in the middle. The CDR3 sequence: CASSEYPGGTGTGETQYF. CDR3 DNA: TGTGCCAGCAGTGAATACCCCGGAGGGACGGGGACGGGAGAGACCCAGTACTTC.

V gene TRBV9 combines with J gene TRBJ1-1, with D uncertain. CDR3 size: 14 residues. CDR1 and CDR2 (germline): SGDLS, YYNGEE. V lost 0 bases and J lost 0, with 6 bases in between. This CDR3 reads CASSVANLNTEAFF. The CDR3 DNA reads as TGTGCCAGCAGCGTAGCTAATCTGAACACTGAAGCTTTCTTT.

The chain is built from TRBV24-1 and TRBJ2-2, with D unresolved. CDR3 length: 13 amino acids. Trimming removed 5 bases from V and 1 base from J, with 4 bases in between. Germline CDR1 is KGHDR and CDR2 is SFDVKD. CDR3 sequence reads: CATSGQNTGELFF. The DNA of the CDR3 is TGTGCCACCAGTGGGCAGAACACCGGGGAGCTGTTTTTT.

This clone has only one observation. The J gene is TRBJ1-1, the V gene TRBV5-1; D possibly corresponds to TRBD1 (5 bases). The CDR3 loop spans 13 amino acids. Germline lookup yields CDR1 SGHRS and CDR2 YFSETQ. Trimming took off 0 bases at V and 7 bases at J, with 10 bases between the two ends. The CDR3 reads CASSLGTFNEAFF. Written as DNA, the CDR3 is TGCGCCAGCAGCTTGGGGACATTCAATGAAGCTTTCTTT.

For the CDR3, the DNA is TGTGCCAGCAGCGTAGGCCGGGGAGACTACAATGAGCAGTTCTTC. Its protein product is CASSVGRGDYNEQFF. V is TRBV9 and J is TRBJ2-1; tentative D call: TRBD2 (5 bases). Germline V gives CDR1 SGDLS, CDR2 YYNGEE. This CDR3 comprises 15 residues. Trimming removed 0 bases at V and 3 bases at J, with 10 bases between.

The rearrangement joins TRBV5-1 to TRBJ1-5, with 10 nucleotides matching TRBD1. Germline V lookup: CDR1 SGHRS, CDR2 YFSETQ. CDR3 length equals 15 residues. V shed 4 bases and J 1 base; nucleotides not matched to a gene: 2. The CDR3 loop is CASSMTGGSNQPQHF. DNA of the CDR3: TGCGCCAGCAGCATGACAGGGGGCAGCAATCAGCCCCAGCATTTT. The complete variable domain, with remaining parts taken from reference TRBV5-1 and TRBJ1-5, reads KAGVTQTPRYLIKTRGQQVTLSCSPISGHRSVSWYQQTPGQGLQFLFEYFSETQRNKGNFPGRFSGRQFSNSRSEMNVSTLELGDSALYLCASSMTGGSNQPQHFGDGTRLSIL.

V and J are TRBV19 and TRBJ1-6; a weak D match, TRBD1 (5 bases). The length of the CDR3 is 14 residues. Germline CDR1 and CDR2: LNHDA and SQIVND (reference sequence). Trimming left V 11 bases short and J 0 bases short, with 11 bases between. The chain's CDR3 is CAGGGVSYNSPLHF. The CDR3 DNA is TGTGCCGGGGGAGGGGTCTCCTATAATTCACCCCTCCACTTT.

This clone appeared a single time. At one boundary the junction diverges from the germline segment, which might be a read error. DNA of the CDR3: TGCGCCAGCAGCCCGGACTCGACCTATAATGAGCAGTTCTTC. As protein: CASSPDSTYNEQFF. The chain recombines TRBV5-1 with TRBJ2-1, with D maybe TRBD2 (5 bases). CDR3 length: 14 amino acids. Germline CDR1 and CDR2: SGHRS and YFSETQ.

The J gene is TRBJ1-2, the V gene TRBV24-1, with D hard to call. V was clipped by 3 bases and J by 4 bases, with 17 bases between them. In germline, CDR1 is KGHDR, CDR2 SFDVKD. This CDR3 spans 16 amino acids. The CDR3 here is CATSDHSPTSFYGYTF. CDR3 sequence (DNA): TGTGCCACCAGTGATCATTCACCTACCTCTTTCTATGGCTACACCTTC.

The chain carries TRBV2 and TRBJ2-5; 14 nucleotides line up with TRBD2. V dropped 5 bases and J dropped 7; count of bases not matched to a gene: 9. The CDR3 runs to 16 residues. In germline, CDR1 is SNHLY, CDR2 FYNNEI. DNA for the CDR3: TGTGCCAGCAGTATCGGGACTAGCGGGGGCCATTGGACCCAGTACTTC. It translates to CASSIGTSGGHWTQYF.

CDR3 protein: CATNPGVYGYTF. Here the CDR3 DNA reads TGTGCCACCAATCCGGGGGTCTATGGCTACACCTTC. The V and J genes are TRBV6-5 and TRBJ1-2; a weak D match, TRBD1 (5 bases). This CDR3 has 12 amino acids. Per the germline V gene, CDR1 is MNHEY and CDR2 is SVGAGI. The V end lost 10 bases, the J end lost 4 bases, and 13 bases lay between the germline ends.

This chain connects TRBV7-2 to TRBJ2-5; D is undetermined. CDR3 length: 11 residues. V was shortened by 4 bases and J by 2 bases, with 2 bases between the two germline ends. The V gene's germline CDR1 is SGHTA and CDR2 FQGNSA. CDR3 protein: CASSSQETQYF. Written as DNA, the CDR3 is TGTGCCAGCAGCTCTCAAGAGACCCAGTACTTC.

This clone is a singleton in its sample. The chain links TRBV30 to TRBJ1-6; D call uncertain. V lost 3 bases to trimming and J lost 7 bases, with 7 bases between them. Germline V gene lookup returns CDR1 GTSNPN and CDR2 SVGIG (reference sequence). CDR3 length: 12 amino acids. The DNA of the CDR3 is TGTGCCTGGAGGGAGTTGAATTCACCCCTCCACTTT. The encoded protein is CAWRELNSPLHF.

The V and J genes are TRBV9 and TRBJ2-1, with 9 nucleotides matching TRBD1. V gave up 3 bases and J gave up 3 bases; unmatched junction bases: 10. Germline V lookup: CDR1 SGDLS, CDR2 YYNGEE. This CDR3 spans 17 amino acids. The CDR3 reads CASSARKGQGIYNEQFF. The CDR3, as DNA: TGTGCCAGCAGCGCTCGAAAGGGACAGGGAATCTACAATGAGCAGTTCTTC.

CDR3 bases: TGTGCCAGCAGTTTCCGACCGGGACAAATGAACACTGAAGCTTTCTTT. Translation: CASSFRPGQMNTEAFF. J is TRBJ1-1 and V is TRBV27; possibly TRBD1 for D (6 bases). V was shortened by 3 bases and J by 0 bases, with 14 bases between the two germline ends. From germline, CDR1 is MNHEY and CDR2 SMNVEV (reference sequence). The CDR3 has 16 residues.

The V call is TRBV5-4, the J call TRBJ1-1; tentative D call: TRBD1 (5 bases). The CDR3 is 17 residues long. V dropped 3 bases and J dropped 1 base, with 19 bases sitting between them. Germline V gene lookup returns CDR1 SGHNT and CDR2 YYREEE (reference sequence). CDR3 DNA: TGTGCCAGCAGCTCGGTCGGGGGACTTCAGGGGAACACTGAAGCTTTCTTT. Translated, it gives CASSSVGGLQGNTEAFF.